This T cell receptor beta chain appears in the sequencing data of a study of blood T cell repertoires in COVID-19. Background on the study: Samples of COVID-19 (acute and convalescent) were obtained from the United States, Italy and Spain. PBMCs, B-cell-depleted T cells, or T cells were the source of the cDNA or gDNA that made up the material.

The CDR3 has 12 residues. Germline assignment: CDR1 SGHDN and CDR2 FVKESK. Trimming removed 5 bases from V and 3 bases from J, with 7 bases in between. In the original processing: Quantification of nucleated cells was approximated via reference gene primer amplification. Only in-frame clones appear in the TCRdb table, and some are missing; sequencing was by immunoSEQ multiplex PCR. D and trimming were read from the DNA, whereas the V and J calls and clone size are those reported in that table. The sample includes approximately 260,000 clones, around 82% seen only once; the top ten take approximately 5%.

The sample was peripheral blood. The V call is TRBV14, the J call TRBJ1-1; D unresolved. This clonotype was sampled from a woman aged 80 or over with active or convalescent COVID-19. The CDR3 nucleotides are TGTGCCAGCAGCATCTTCGACACTGAAGCTTTCTTT. Amino acid sequence: CASSIFDTEAFF.